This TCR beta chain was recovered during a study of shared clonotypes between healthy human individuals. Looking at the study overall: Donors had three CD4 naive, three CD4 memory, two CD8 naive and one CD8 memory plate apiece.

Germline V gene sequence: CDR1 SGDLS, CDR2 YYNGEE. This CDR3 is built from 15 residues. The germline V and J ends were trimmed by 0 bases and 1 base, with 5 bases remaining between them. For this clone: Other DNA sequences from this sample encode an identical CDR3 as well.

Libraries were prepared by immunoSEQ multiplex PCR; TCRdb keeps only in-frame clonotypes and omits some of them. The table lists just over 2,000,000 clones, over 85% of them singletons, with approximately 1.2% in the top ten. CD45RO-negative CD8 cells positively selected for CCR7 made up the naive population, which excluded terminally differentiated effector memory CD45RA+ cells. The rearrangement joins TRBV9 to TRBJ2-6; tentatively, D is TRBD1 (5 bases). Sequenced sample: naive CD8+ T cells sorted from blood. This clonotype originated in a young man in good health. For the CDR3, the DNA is TGTGCCAGCAGCGTAGCAGGGTCTGGGGCCAACGTCCTGACTTTC. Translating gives CASSVAGSGANVLTF.